This TCR beta chain was sequenced in a study of cytomegalovirus exposure and HLA in healthy donors (TCRdb year 2017). Regarding the complete study: According to an earlier analysis of around 600 of the donors, some 170 million T cells yielded over 90 million unique TCR beta sequences and more than 250 Gb of sequence data. About 280 gigabases of sequencing data and roughly 80 million unique TCR sequences made up an early release that covered several hundred HLA-typed donors. The genetic ancestry cluster associated with self-reported Caucasian donors included around 76% of the roughly 400 genotyped donors. The aim of the study was to test whether cataloging public T cell receptors could identify signatures of past pathogen exposure. Using immunosequencing, the study profiled T cell repertoires from approximately 700 subjects and related those repertoires to cytomegalovirus serostatus. Besides the first cohort of roughly 660 subjects, a separate validation cohort made up of some 110 different subjects was used. High-throughput TCR immunosequencing, statistical association of individual TCRs with disease status, and machine learning were combined to predict cytomegalovirus infection status. A later analysis re-examined previously published TCR beta repertoires from more than 650 donors and added high-resolution HLA genotyping to investigate patterns of TCR occurrence. The later analysis used no new phenotypic data to find candidate immune exposures, relying instead on TCR beta sequences and their occurrence across donors. To decide whether each TCR beta V gene segment behaved as functional or pseudogenic, an earlier analysis of fewer than 750 of the donors relied on high-throughput TCR beta sequencing. Donor age, sex, ethnicity and CMV serostatus were compiled alongside the repertoire data. A later genetic analysis took genome-wide SNP genotypes for about 55% of the roughly 670 donors and used that subset as a discovery cohort. All discovery cohort repertoires had been generated on a single sequencing platform. Both class I and class II loci were covered by HLA typing, at four-digit resolution. Typing coverage differed by locus: A, B, C, DRB1 and DQB1 were typed in about 620-630 donors, DQA1 in 522, DPA1 in 600 to 610, and DPB1 in roughly 470. A handful of DR-DQ haplotypes were handled as single units for association and clustering because linkage in the cohort was strong. Across some 400 genotyped donors of the cohort, an average of approximately 240,000 unique TCR beta nucleotide sequences per donor were sequenced, and around 20% of those sequences were non-productive. General findings and caveats noted by the study authors: The study gave a list of about 150 TCR beta chains associated with cytomegalovirus. A cluster of highly shared sequence variants was judged likely to be a technical artifact of the sequencing pipeline. According to a later analysis, parvovirus B19, influenza, CMV and Epstein-Barr virus appeared linked to several top co-occurrence clusters. Linkage disequilibrium might explain the correlated functional status among segregating V segments, but an unknown experimental factor could not be ruled out. It was suggested by the authors that the approach could potentially be generalized to other disease states and immunological phenotypes. A further reported finding was that TCR beta sequences accurately predicted the HLA-A and HLA-B alleles for most subjects in the first cohort. Specific HLA alleles were associated with 16,951 TCR beta sequences at a false discovery rate of 0.05 in a later analysis. In vitro tests confirmed that a few of the cytomegalovirus-associated TCR beta chains recognize cytomegalovirus antigens. A later analysis found that TCR association rates varied across HLA loci, with DRB1 alleles showing the most associated TCRs and HLA-C alleles the fewest. Over 15 rarely observed V segments, including chromosome 9 orphons, were excluded from the earlier analysis of approximately 500 of the donors because counts were too low. The only immune exposure information available for the cohort was CMV serostatus. A later analysis found that HLA-associated TCR beta chains were more clonally expanded and had lower generation probabilities than equally common non-associated chains. In an earlier analysis of about 600 of the donors, most TCR beta V segments appeared in productive rearrangements about 87% or about 30% of the time, broadly matching IMGT annotations. A later genetic analysis associated a missense DCLRE1C variant with V-gene and J-gene trimming of TCR beta chains, and an independent cohort replicated the association. Most TCR sequences were seen in very few donors, while some public TCRs were found in many individuals. HLA typing was unavailable for some donors at each locus, so association tests used only the typed subset. Sequencing depth was assumed to be roughly uniform across donors in the presence/absence analyses, though that assumption may not hold. Some IMGT-functional V segments, including TRBV6-2 and TRBV6-3, could not be distinguished by the 87-base-pair reads and were therefore excluded. The cohort was sequenced for TCR beta chains only, and without alpha or paired-chain data the features that could be detected were limited. A later analysis found that most CMV-associated TCR beta chains appeared HLA-restricted, with HLA associations seemingly driven largely by CMV exposure. Strong co-occurrence of HLA alleles, especially DR and DQ, made assigning TCR associations to individual alleles difficult. In a later genetic analysis, fewer N-insertions in productive TCRs were reported among donors in an Asian-associated ancestry cluster than the approximately 710-donor mean. The classifier was reported to diagnose cytomegalovirus status with high specificity and sensitivity in both the original cohort and the validation cohort.

With regard to this clone: The antigen it recognizes is unknown. No per-base quality is available; no much larger clone lies one base away.

The cohort comprised under 700 healthy bone marrow donors. At the time of sampling, every cohort member was nominally healthy, though immune exposures that went unrecorded were likely present. The donor was CMV seropositive and was included in the group of 250 to 300 seropositive cohort members. Every donor gave a peripheral blood sample, and the peripheral blood mononuclear cells from that sample were used for TCR beta sequencing. The Qiagen DNeasy Blood Extraction Kit was used to extract genomic DNA from the blood cell samples. CDR1 and CDR2 are read off the germline V gene as MGHRA and YSYEKL. The germline V end is reduced by 3 bases and the J end by 9 bases; junction bases left unmatched: 13. The CDR3 sequence holds 17 residues, the cysteine and phenylalanine included. Kept here is only the CDR3 DNA, which spans 51 bases and is read in frame from base 1. Library prep was done by the immunoSEQ multiplex PCR assay. The multiplex PCR relied on a mix of 60 forward primers for TCR Vbeta segments and 13 reverse primers for TCR Jbeta segments. The CDR3 region of rearranged TCR beta genes was amplified from genomic DNA by a multiplex PCR assay. The amplified TCR beta libraries were sequenced on the Illumina HiSeq System as 87-base-pair reads. Regarding the original processing steps: Across the 640 or so repertoires, a later analysis counted some 81 million unique TCR beta chains, roughly 11 million of which were shared by at least two donors. Raw reads were error-corrected and collapsed into unique sequences by a nearest-neighbor algorithm in which closely related sequences were merged to remove PCR and sequencing errors. Alignment of CDR3 sequences to IMGT reference sequences was used to assign V, D and J gene segments. Each retained sequence needed at least a six-nucleotide match to both a V gene segment and a J gene segment. A rearrangement counted as productive if the CDR3 had no stop codons and remained in frame with V and J, and every other rearrangement counted as non-productive. CDR3 was defined by IMGT convention, running from the second conserved V-encoded cysteine to the conserved J-encoded phenylalanine. Sequences without an unambiguous match to a single V gene segment were excluded from the earlier analysis of about 600 of the donors. An earlier analysis of a few hundred of the donors called V segments functional above 56.7% productive rearrangements and segregating when the between-donor standard deviation exceeded 5%. A statistical classification framework was built for diagnosing cytomegalovirus status from the catalog of TCR beta chain sequences. V and J gene assignment, in a later analysis, came from comparing TCR nucleotide sequences with IMGT/GENE-DB human TR gene sequences. In a later analysis, CDR3 sequences and most-parsimonious VDJ recombination scenarios were assigned using the TCRdist pipeline. In a later analysis, each TCR beta chain was defined by its CDR3 amino acid sequence together with its V-gene family, and reads without a unique V-gene family were excluded. In a later analysis, fewer than 650 highly shared, low-generation-probability nucleotide sequences were removed to address suspected cross-contamination and a sequencing artifact. A later analysis calculated a clonal expansion index for each public chain from normalized within-repertoire ranks of inferred template counts. In a later analysis, generation probabilities were computed using a VDJ recombination model fitted to out-of-frame rearrangements, and the results were checked against IGoR. A later analysis scored TCR-TCR, TCR-HLA and TCR-CMV co-occurrence with hypergeometric tests, applying a repertoire-size bias correction to TCR pairs. A later analysis estimated false discovery rates by permuting HLA or CMV assignments 20 times. In a later analysis, co-occurring TCRs were grouped with DBSCAN, and TCRdist sequence similarity was added when clustering was performed within HLA-allele-positive subsets. Repertoires with fewer than 30,000 or more than 120,000 public chains, plus five repertoires with anomalous nucleotide sharing, were excluded from co-occurrence clustering. Held by TCRdb, this immuneACCESS table contains in-frame sequences only and omits some clones. Under half of the omission traces to an unresolved V gene where checked; the cause of the rest is unknown. For V, J and clone size, that table is used; D and trimming come from the DNA. This sample lists about 190,000 clones; approximately 80% were detected once. About 14% of the sample goes to the ten largest clones.

The sequenced sample was PBMCs. The rearrangement joined TRBV4-1 to TRBJ2-1; 11 junctional bases match TRBD2. This receptor was identified in a woman aged 25 to 39 in good health and CMV-seropositive. The bases read TGCGCCAGCAGCCACCATCCGTCTAGCGGGAGGCGGGGTGAGCAGTTCTTC. Its amino acids are CASSHHPSSGRRGEQFF.